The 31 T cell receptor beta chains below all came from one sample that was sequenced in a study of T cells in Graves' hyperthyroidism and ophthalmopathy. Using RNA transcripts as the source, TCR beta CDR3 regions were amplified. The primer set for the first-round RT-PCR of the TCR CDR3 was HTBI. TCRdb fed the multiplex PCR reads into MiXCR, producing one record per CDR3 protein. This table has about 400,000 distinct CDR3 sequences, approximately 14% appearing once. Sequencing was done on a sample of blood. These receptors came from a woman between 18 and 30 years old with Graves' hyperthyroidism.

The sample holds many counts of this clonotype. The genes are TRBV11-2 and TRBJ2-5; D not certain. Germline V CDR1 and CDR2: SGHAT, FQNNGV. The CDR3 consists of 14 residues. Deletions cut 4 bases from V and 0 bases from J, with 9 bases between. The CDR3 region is CASSYRTYQETQYF. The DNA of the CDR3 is TGTGCCAGCAGCTATCGGACGTACCAAGAGACCCAGTACTTC.

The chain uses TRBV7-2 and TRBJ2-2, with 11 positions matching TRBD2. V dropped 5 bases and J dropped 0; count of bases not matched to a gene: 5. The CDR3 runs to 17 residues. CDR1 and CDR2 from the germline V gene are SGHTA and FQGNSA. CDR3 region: CASSPTSGETNTGELFF. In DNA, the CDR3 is TGTGCCAGCAGCCCGACTAGCGGGGAAACGAACACCGGGGAGCTGTTTTTT.

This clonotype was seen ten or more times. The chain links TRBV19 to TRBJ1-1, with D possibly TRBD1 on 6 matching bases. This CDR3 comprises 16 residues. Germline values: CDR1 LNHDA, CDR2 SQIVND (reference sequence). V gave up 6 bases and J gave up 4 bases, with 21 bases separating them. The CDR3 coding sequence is TGTGCCAGTAGGCCGGGGGCACAGGGCAAGGGCACTGAAGCTTTCTTT. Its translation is CASRPGAQGKGTEAFF.

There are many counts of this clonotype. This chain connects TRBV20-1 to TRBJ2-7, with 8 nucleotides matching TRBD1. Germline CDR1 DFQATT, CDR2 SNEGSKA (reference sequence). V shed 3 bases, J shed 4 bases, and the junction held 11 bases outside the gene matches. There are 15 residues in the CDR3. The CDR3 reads CSASLVAGGLYEQYF. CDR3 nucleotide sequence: TGCAGTGCTAGTCTGGTGGCAGGGGGCTTGTACGAGCAGTACTTC.

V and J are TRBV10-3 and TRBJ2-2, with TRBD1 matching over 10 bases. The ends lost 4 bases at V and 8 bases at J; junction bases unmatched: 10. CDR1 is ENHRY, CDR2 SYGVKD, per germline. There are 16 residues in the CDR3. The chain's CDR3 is CAISVGTGATSGELFF. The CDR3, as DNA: TGTGCCATCAGTGTAGGGACAGGGGCCACTTCTGGGGAGCTGTTTTTT.

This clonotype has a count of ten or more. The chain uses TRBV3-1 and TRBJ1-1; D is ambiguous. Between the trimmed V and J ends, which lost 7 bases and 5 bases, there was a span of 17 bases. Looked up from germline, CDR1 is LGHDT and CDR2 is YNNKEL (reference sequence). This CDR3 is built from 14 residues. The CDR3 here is CASTSHGFGTEAFF. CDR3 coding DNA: TGTGCCAGCACCTCTCACGGTTTTGGGACTGAAGCTTTCTTT.

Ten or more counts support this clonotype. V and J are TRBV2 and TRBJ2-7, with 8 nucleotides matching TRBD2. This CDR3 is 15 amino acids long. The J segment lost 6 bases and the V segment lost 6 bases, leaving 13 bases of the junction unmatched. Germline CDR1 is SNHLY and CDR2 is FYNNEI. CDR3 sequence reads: CASRPPGGDLGEQYF. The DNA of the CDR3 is TGTGCCAGCAGACCCCCGGGAGGGGATTTGGGCGAGCAGTACTTC.

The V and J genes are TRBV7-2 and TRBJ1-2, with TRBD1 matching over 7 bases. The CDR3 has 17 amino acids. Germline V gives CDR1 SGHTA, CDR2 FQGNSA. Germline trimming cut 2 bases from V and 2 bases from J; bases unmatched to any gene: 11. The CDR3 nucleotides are TGTGCCAGCAGCTTAATGGCTAGGACAGGTGCCAACTATGGCTACACCTTC. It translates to CASSLMARTGANYGYTF.

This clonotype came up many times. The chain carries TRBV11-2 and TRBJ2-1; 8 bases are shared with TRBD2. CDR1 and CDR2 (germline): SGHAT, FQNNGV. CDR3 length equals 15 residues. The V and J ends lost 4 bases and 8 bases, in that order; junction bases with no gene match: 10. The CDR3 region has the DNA TGTGCCAGCAGCTCGAACAAGCGGGAGAGATATGAGCAGTTCTTC. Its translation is CASSSNKRERYEQFF.

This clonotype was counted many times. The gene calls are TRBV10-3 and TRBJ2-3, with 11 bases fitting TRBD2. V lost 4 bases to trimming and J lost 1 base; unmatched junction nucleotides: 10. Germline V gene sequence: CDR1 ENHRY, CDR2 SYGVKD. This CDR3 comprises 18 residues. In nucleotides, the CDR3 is TGTGCCATCAGTGGCTTAGCGGGAGGGTCTGGGGGCACAGATACGCAGTATTTT. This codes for CAISGLAGGSGGTDTQYF.

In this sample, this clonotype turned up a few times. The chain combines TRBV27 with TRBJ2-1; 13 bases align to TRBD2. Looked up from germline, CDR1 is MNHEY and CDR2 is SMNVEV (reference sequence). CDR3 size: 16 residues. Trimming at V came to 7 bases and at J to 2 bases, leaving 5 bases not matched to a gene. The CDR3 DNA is TGTGCCAGCAAAGGTACTAGCGGGGGGGCCTACAATGAGCAGTTCTTC. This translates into CASKGTSGGAYNEQFF.

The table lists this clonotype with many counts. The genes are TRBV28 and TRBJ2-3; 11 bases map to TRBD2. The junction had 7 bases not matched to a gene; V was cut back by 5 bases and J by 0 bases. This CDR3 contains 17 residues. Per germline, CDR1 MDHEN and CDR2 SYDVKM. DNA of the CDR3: TGTGCCAGCAGTACCGGGACTAGCGGTTCTAGCACAGATACGCAGTATTTT. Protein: CASSTGTSGSSTDTQYF.

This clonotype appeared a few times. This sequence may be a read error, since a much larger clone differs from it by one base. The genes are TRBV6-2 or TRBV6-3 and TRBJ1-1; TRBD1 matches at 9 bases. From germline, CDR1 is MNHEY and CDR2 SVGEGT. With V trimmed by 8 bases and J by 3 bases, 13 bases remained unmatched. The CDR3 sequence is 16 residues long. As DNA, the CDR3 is TGTGCCAGCGCCAGAGGGGGACAGGGTAGGGACACTGAAGCTTTCTTT. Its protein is CASARGGQGRDTEAFF.

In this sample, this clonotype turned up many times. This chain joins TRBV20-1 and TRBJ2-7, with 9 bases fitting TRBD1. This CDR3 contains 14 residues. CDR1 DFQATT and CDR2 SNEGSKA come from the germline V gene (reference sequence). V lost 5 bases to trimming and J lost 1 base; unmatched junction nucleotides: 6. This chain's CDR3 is CSASPDRGSYEQYF. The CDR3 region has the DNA TGCAGTGCTTCCCCGGACAGGGGTTCCTACGAGCAGTACTTC.

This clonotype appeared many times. This CDR3 is CASIGPEQYF. CDR3 coding DNA: TGTGCCAGCATTGGACCCGAGCAGTACTTC. The V and J genes are TRBV2 and TRBJ2-7; D call uncertain. CDR1 and CDR2 from the germline V gene are SNHLY and FYNNEI. The length of the CDR3 is 10 residues. V was cut by 7 bases and J by 6 bases, with 7 bases left in between.

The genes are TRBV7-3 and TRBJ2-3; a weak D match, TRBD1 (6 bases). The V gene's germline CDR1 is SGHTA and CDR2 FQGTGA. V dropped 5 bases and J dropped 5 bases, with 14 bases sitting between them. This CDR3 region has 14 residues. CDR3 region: CASSRGGRGDTQYF. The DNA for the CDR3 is TGTGCCAGCAGCCGAGGGGGAAGGGGAGATACGCAGTATTTT.

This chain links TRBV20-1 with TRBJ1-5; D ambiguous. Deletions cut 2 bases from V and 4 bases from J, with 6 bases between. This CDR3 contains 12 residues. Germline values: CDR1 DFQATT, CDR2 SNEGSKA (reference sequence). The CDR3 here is CSARKENQPQHF. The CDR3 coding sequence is TGCAGTGCTAGAAAAGAGAATCAGCCCCAGCATTTT.

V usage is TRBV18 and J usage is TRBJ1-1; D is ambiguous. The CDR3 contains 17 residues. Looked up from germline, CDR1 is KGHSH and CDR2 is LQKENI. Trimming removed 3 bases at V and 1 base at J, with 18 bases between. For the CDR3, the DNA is TGTGCCAGCTCACCCGAGGTGGGGAAGGACTGGAACACTGAAGCTTTCTTT. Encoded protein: CASSPEVGKDWNTEAFF. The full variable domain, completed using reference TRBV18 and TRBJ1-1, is NAGVMQNPRHLVRRRGQEARLRCSPMKGHSHVYWYRQLPEEGLKFMVYLQKENIIDESGMPKERFSAEFPKEGPSILRIQQVVRGDSAAYFCASSPEVGKDWNTEAFFGQGTRLTVV.

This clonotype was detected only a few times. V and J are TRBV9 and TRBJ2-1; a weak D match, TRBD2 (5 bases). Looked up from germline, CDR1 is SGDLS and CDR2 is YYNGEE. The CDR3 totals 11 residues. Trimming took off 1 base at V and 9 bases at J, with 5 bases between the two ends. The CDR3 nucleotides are TGTGCCAGCAGCGTAAGCGGTGAGCAGTTCTTC. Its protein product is CASSVSGEQFF.

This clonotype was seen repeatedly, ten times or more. The CDR3 here is CASRLQAGGETQYF. CDR3 nucleotides: TGTGCCAGCAGATTACAGGCCGGAGGGGAGACCCAGTACTTC. The rearrangement links TRBV6-1 to TRBJ2-5; D perhaps matches TRBD2 (6 bases). V was shortened by 6 bases and J by 5 bases, with 16 bases between the two germline ends. The CDR3 has 14 residues. CDR1 and CDR2 from the germline V gene are MNHNS and SASEGT.

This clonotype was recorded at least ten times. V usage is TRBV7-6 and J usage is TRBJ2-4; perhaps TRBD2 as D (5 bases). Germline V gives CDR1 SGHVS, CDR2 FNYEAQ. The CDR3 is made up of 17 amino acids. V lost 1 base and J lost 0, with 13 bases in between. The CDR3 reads CASSLGTGVLAKNIQYF. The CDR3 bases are TGTGCCAGCAGCTTAGGGACTGGGGTCCTAGCCAAAAACATTCAGTACTTC.

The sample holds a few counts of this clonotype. The CDR3 protein is CASSPWGQGAFQYF. The CDR3 nucleotides read TGTGCCAGCAGCCCCTGGGGACAGGGGGCGTTTCAGTACTTC. The chain recombines TRBV5-8 with TRBJ2-5, with TRBD1 matching over 12 bases. This CDR3 region has 14 residues. V shed 4 bases, J shed 11 bases, and the junction held 9 bases outside the gene matches. Germline CDR1 SGHTS, CDR2 YDEGEE.

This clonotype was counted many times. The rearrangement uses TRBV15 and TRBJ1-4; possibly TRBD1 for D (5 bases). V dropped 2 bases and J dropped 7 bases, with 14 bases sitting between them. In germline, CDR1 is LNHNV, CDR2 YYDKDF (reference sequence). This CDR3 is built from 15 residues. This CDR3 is CATSRRGQTGEKLFF. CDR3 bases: TGTGCCACCAGCAGAAGGGGCCAAACGGGTGAAAAACTGTTTTTT.

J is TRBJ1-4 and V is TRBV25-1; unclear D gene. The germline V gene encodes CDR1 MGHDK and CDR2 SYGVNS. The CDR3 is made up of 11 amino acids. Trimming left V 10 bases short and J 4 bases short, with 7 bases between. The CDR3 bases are TGTGCCACGAGTCATAATGAAAAACTGTTTTTT. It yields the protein CATSHNEKLFF.

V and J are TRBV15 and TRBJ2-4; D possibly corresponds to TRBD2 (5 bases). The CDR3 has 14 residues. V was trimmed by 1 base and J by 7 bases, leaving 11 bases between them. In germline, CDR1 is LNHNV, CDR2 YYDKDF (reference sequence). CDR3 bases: TGTGCCACCAGCAGAGGAGGGTTAATGAACATTCAGTACTTC. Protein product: CATSRGGLMNIQYF.

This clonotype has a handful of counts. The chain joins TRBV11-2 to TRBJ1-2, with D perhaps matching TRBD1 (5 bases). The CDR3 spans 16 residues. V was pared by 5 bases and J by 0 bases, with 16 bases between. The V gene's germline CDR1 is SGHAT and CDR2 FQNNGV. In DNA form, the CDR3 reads TGTGCCAGCAGCGTCGCGGGGCGGTTCTCTAACTATGGCTACACCTTC. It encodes CASSVAGRFSNYGYTF.

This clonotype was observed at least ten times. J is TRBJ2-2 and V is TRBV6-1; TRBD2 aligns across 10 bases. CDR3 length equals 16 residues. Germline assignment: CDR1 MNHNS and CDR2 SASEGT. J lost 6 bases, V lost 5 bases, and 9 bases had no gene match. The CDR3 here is CASSSLSGTSAGELFF. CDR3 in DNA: TGTGCCAGCAGTTCTCTTTCCGGGACTAGCGCCGGGGAGCTGTTTTTT.

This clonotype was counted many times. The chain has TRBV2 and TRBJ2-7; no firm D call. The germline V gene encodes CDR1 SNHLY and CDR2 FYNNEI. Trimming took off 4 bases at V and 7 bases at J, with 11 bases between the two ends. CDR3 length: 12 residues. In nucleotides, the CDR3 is TGTGCCAGCAGTGCAGACCTGTGGGAGCAGTACTTC. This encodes CASSADLWEQYF. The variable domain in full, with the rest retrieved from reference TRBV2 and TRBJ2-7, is EPEVTQTPSHQVTQMGQEVILRCVPISNHLYFYWYRQILGQKVEFLVSFYNNEISEKSEIFDDQFSVERPDGSNFTLKIRSTKLEDSAMYFCASSADLWEQYFGPGTRLTVT.

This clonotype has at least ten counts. DNA for the CDR3: TGTGCCAGCTCACCATCAGGGTTGGGCAATCAGCCCCAGCATTTT. Translating it yields CASSPSGLGNQPQHF. The chain links TRBV18 to TRBJ1-5; D might be TRBD1 (5 bases). The CDR3 extends over 15 amino acids. V was cut by 2 bases and J by 2 bases, with 10 bases left in between. CDR1 is KGHSH, CDR2 LQKENI, per germline.

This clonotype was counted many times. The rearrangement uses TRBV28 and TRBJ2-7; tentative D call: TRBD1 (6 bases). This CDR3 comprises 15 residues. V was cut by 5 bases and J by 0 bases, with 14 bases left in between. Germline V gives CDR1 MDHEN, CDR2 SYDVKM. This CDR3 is CASSQTGYSSYEQYF. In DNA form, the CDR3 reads TGTGCCAGCAGTCAAACAGGGTATAGCTCCTACGAGCAGTACTTC.

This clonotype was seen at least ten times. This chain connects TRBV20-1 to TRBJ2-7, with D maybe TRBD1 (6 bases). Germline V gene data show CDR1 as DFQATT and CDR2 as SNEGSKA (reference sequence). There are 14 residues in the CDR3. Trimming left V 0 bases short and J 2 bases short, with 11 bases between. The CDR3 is CSARDGGQAYEQYF. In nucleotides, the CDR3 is TGCAGTGCTAGAGATGGGGGACAAGCCTACGAGCAGTACTTC.